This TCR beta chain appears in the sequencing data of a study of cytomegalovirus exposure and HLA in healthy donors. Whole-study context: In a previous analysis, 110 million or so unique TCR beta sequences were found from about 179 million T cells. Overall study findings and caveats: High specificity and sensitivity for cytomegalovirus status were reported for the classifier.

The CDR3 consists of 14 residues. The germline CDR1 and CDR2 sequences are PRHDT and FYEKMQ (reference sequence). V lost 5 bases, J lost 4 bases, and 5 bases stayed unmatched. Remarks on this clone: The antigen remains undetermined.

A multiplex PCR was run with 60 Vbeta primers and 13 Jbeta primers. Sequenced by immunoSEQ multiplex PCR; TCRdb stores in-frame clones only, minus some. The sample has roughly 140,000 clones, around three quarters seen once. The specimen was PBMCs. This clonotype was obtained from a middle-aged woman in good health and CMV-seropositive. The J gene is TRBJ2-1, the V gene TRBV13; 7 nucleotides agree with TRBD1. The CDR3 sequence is CASSPGTAYNEQFF. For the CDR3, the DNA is TGTGCCAGCAGCCCAGGGACAGCGTACAATGAGCAGTTCTTC.